The source of this T cell receptor beta chain is a study of immune heterogeneity within non-small cell lung tumors. Study-level information: The tumor set comprised a handful of squamous cell carcinomas and some 10 non-squamous carcinomas (plus 1 not otherwise specified).

V lost 3 bases, J lost 4 bases, and 5 bases stayed unmatched. CDR3 length: 14 residues. CDR1 is SNHLY and CDR2 is FYNNEI in the germline V gene. As concerns this clonotype: A single base separates this from a much larger clone, so it may be a read error. It is likely a read error, because the conserved phenylalanine at the end of the CDR3 is missing.

Bulk tumor genomic DNA constituted the template, at approximately 600 ng per sample. Biopsies, several per primary tumor and spaced far apart, were collected during surgery. Newly diagnosed with untreated non-small cell lung cancer, the patients underwent curative surgery. Multiplex PCR was performed with 32 V and 13 J primers, and it amplified TCR beta CDR3. Via MiXCR, TCRdb re-called the multiplex PCR reads, giving one row per CDR3 protein. The sample shows some 19,000 distinct CDR3 sequences, 25% to 35% of them seen only once. The genes are TRBV2 and TRBJ1-2, with TRBD1 matching 7 bases. This TCR was sampled from a man aged 35-49 years with non-small cell lung cancer. Material: lung tumor tissue. The CDR3 protein is CASSDWTGIYGYTL. In nucleotides, the CDR3 is TGTGCCAGCAGTGATTGGACAGGAATCTATGGCTACACCTTA.